Following are 4 T cell receptor beta chains from one sample sequenced in a study of Ad26.COV2.S vaccination and SARS-CoV-2 variants. TCRdb's copy holds only in-frame clones and misses some; the assay was immunoSEQ multiplex PCR. The sample includes about 350,000 clones, approximately 90% of them seen just once. Treatment denoted: around 19 received Ad26.COV2.S at low or high dose, single or two shots; 5 received placebo; per-sample allocation not given. It was on day 63 after the first vaccine or placebo injection that samples were taken. This material consisted of peripheral blood, taken in a trial of Ad26.COV2.S vaccine versus placebo. These TCRs come from a person between 18 and 59 years old who received the Ad26.COV2.S COVID-19 vaccine or a placebo.

This clone appeared once. V gene TRBV4-2 combines with J gene TRBJ1-5; no clear D. Germline CDR1 and CDR2: LGHNA and YNFKEQ. This CDR3 is 16 amino acids long. With 4 bases removed from V and 2 bases from J, the gap between germline ends came to 15 bases. The CDR3 sequence: CASSPLGPEGNQPQHF. CDR3 bases: TGTGCCAGCAGCCCCCTCGGACCGGAGGGCAATCAGCCCCAGCATTTT.

The chain has TRBV5-1 and TRBJ1-1, with 7 positions matching TRBD1. Germline V lookup: CDR1 SGHRS, CDR2 YFSETQ. The CDR3 runs 13 residues. V gave up 1 base and J gave up 11 bases; unmatched junction bases: 8. Here the CDR3 reads CASSLRGGAYAFF. DNA for the CDR3: TGCGCCAGCAGCTTGAGAGGGGGCGCATACGCTTTCTTT.

This chain links TRBV20-1 with TRBJ1-5, with 7 bases fitting TRBD1. CDR1 and CDR2 from the germline V gene are DFQATT and SNEGSKA (reference sequence). V shed 3 bases, J shed 6 bases, and the junction held 11 bases outside the gene matches. The CDR3 runs 15 residues. DNA for the CDR3: TGCAGTGCTAGTTCCAGGGGGTGGGAGGGTCAGCCCCAGCATTTT. It yields the protein CSASSRGWEGQPQHF.

The chain combines TRBV18 with TRBJ2-7, with 9 positions matching TRBD1. With 4 bases clipped from V and 5 bases from J, the junction kept 24 bases outside the gene matches. In germline, CDR1 is KGHSH, CDR2 LQKENI. The CDR3 consists of 20 residues. The CDR3 loop is CASSRGIQGATQGGIHEQYF. The CDR3 DNA follows: TGTGCCAGCTCACGCGGCATACAGGGGGCCACTCAAGGGGGGATACACGAGCAGTACTTC.